This note documents a single TCR beta chain sequence. This specimen comes from a study of shared clonotypes between healthy human individuals. The CDR3 contains 14 residues. V lost 6 bases to trimming and J lost 3 bases; unmatched junction nucleotides: 3. CDR1 and CDR2 from the germline V gene are SNHLY and FYNNEI. Everyone who donated was a Caucasian adult who lived in Nashville, Tennessee. Profiled with immunoSEQ multiplex PCR; TCRdb holds only in-frame clones, not every one. The table records about 2 million clones, 85% to 95% of them present only once. The receptor was derived from a man aged 18-30 years in good health. The sequenced sample consisted of naive CD4+ T cells sorted from blood. Noted subset: CD45RA+ positively selected. The chain carries TRBV2 and TRBJ1-4; 8 positions match TRBD1. The CDR3 loop is CASRTGVPNEKLFF. In nucleotides, the CDR3 is TGTGCCAGCAGGACAGGGGTCCCTAATGAAAAACTGTTTTTT. Full variable domain (outside the CDR3, taken from reference TRBV2 and TRBJ1-4): EPEVTQTPSHQVTQMGQEVILRCVPISNHLYFYWYRQILGQKVEFLVSFYNNEISEKSEIFDDQFSVERPDGSNFTLKIRSTKLEDSAMYFCASRTGVPNEKLFFGSGTQLSVL.